The rows below give T cell receptor beta chains drawn from one sample of a study of blood T cell repertoires in COVID-19. Clones were sequenced by immunoSEQ multiplex PCR, and TCRdb holds only the in-frame ones, with some missing. The sample yields roughly 43,000 clones, roughly 82% seen once. Specimen: peripheral blood. All receptors come from a woman aged 60-70 years with acute or convalescent COVID-19. Each CDR3 is given with its conserved first and last residue. Each record gives: D gene, J gene, clone size, V gene, CDR3 DNA, CDR3 protein. The D gene is left open where the match is weak. Size is stated for part of the rows, as once, few or many counts, or as a class when the clone is expanded.

d_gene: TRBD2; j_gene: TRBJ2-5; abundance: .; v_gene: TRBV7-2; CDR3nt: TGTGCCAGCAGCCCCAGGGTAGCGGGGGGGATGTACCAAGAGACCCAGTACTTC; CDR3aa: CASSPRVAGGMYQETQYF
d_gene: .; j_gene: TRBJ1-2; abundance: .; v_gene: TRBV5-1; CDR3nt: TGCGCCAGCCAGGACAGCGTTAACTATGGCTACACCTTC; CDR3aa: CASQDSVNYGYTF
d_gene: .; j_gene: TRBJ1-1; abundance: .; v_gene: TRBV2; CDR3nt: TGTGCCAGCAGTCAAGACGGGTACACTGAAGCTTTCTTT; CDR3aa: CASSQDGYTEAFF
d_gene: .; j_gene: TRBJ1-2; abundance: .; v_gene: TRBV5-1; CDR3nt: TGCGCCAGCAGCTTGGCCGGCGGCCTTACCAAGGGCTACACCTTC; CDR3aa: CASSLAGGLTKGYTF
d_gene: .; j_gene: TRBJ1-6; abundance: few; v_gene: TRBV19; CDR3nt: TGTGCCAGTATGGGGGGCTATAATTCACCCCTCCACTTT; CDR3aa: CASMGGYNSPLHF
d_gene: TRBD2; j_gene: TRBJ2-3; abundance: .; v_gene: TRBV5-4; CDR3nt: TGTGCCAGCAGCTGGTTCGAGCGGGGGGAAACAGATACGCAGTATTTT; CDR3aa: CASSWFERGETDTQYF
d_gene: .; j_gene: TRBJ2-3; abundance: .; v_gene: TRBV4-2; CDR3nt: TGTGCCAGCAGCCAAGTTGGCCCTAGCGGCACAGATACGCAGTATTTT; CDR3aa: CASSQVGPSGTDTQYF
d_gene: TRBD1; j_gene: TRBJ1-3; abundance: .; v_gene: TRBV18; CDR3nt: TGTGCCAGCTCACCACTGGTGTTAGGACAGGGAAGAAGCACCATATATTTT; CDR3aa: CASSPLVLGQGRSTIYF
d_gene: .; j_gene: TRBJ2-3; abundance: .; v_gene: TRBV7-2; CDR3nt: TGTGCCAGCAGCTTAGACAGTGCTAGCACAGATACGCAGTATTTT; CDR3aa: CASSLDSASTDTQYF
d_gene: TRBD2; j_gene: TRBJ2-3; abundance: .; v_gene: TRBV11-3; CDR3nt: TGTGCCAGCAGCTTTGGCGGGGGGGCTATAGATACGCAGTATTTT; CDR3aa: CASSFGGGAIDTQYF
d_gene: TRBD1; j_gene: TRBJ2-2; abundance: .; v_gene: TRBV18; CDR3nt: TGTGCCAGCTCACCCCAACGGGACAGGGACACCGGGGAGCTGTTTTTT; CDR3aa: CASSPQRDRDTGELFF
d_gene: .; j_gene: TRBJ2-7; abundance: .; v_gene: TRBV29-1; CDR3nt: TGCAGCGTTGAAGATGGGAGGTCCTACGAGCAGTACTTC; CDR3aa: CSVEDGRSYEQYF
d_gene: .; j_gene: TRBJ1-1; abundance: .; v_gene: TRBV9; CDR3nt: TGTGCCAGCAGCGTCGGACAGTCGGATTCCCTTGAAGCTTTCTTT; CDR3aa: CASSVGQSDSLEAFF
d_gene: .; j_gene: TRBJ1-6; abundance: .; v_gene: TRBV7-3; CDR3nt: TGTGCCAGCAGCTTAAATGCCCGCGGGGTTAATTCACCCCTCCACTTT; CDR3aa: CASSLNARGVNSPLHF
d_gene: TRBD1; j_gene: TRBJ1-1; abundance: .; v_gene: TRBV25-1; CDR3nt: TGTGCCAGCACCCGACCGGGACAGTCTGAAGCTTTCTTT; CDR3aa: CASTRPGQSEAFF
d_gene: .; j_gene: TRBJ2-6; abundance: .; v_gene: TRBV27; CDR3nt: TGTGCCAGCAGTTTATCGTCAGTTCTCTCTGGGGCCAACGTCCTGACTTTC; CDR3aa: CASSLSSVLSGANVLTF
d_gene: TRBD1; j_gene: TRBJ2-7; abundance: .; v_gene: TRBV12-3/TRBV12-4; CDR3nt: TGTGCCAGCAACCCCCAGGGGGCAGGTGAGCAGTACTTC; CDR3aa: CASNPQGAGEQYF
d_gene: .; j_gene: TRBJ2-7; abundance: .; v_gene: TRBV18; CDR3nt: TGTGCCAGCTCCTCCGCAGAAGTCAACGAGCAGTACTTC; CDR3aa: CASSSAEVNEQYF
d_gene: TRBD2; j_gene: TRBJ2-3; abundance: .; v_gene: TRBV24-1; CDR3nt: TGTGCCACCAGTGATCCCCCTAAGCGGGGGGATCCTAGCACAGATACGCAGTATTTT; CDR3aa: CATSDPPKRGDPSTDTQYF
d_gene: .; j_gene: TRBJ1-2; abundance: .; v_gene: TRBV24-1; CDR3nt: TGTGCCACCAGTGATCCCCGGACAGTTTATGGCTACACCTTC; CDR3aa: CATSDPRTVYGYTF
d_gene: .; j_gene: TRBJ1-1; abundance: once; v_gene: TRBV18; CDR3nt: TGTGCCAGCTCACCGCCACAGAACACTGAAGCTTTCTTT; CDR3aa: CASSPPQNTEAFF
d_gene: .; j_gene: TRBJ1-2; abundance: .; v_gene: TRBV27; CDR3nt: TGTGCCAGCAGTGTCGGGTCAGGGATTGGCTACACCTTC; CDR3aa: CASSVGSGIGYTF
d_gene: .; j_gene: TRBJ2-3; abundance: .; v_gene: TRBV3-1/TRBV3-2; CDR3nt: TGTGCCAGCAGCCATTACGAGACAGTCACAGATACGCAGTATTTT; CDR3aa: CASSHYETVTDTQYF
d_gene: TRBD1; j_gene: TRBJ1-6; abundance: .; v_gene: TRBV19; CDR3nt: TGTGCCAGTAGTATAGGACAGGGGGCGGCTTCACCCCTCCACTTT; CDR3aa: CASSIGQGAASPLHF
d_gene: TRBD1; j_gene: TRBJ1-1; abundance: .; v_gene: TRBV10-3; CDR3nt: TGTGCCATCACCGGGACAGGGTTGTCTGAAGCTTTCTTT; CDR3aa: CAITGTGLSEAFF
d_gene: .; j_gene: TRBJ2-1; abundance: .; v_gene: TRBV19; CDR3nt: TGTGCCAGTAGTCCGGGGTCCTACAATGAGCAGTTCTTC; CDR3aa: CASSPGSYNEQFF
d_gene: .; j_gene: TRBJ1-5; abundance: few; v_gene: TRBV7-2; CDR3nt: TGTGCCAGCAGCTCCCAGGCAGGGGACCAGCCCCAGCATTTT; CDR3aa: CASSSQAGDQPQHF
d_gene: TRBD1; j_gene: TRBJ2-3; abundance: .; v_gene: TRBV30; CDR3nt: TGTGCCTGGACCGGGGGACAGGGGGCTTATGATACGCAGTATTTT; CDR3aa: CAWTGGQGAYDTQYF
d_gene: .; j_gene: TRBJ2-1; abundance: .; v_gene: TRBV11-3; CDR3nt: TGTGCCAGCAGCCCGGAGGGGTCTACAAATGAGCAGTTCTTC; CDR3aa: CASSPEGSTNEQFF
d_gene: TRBD2; j_gene: TRBJ2-3; abundance: .; v_gene: TRBV9; CDR3nt: TGTGCCAGCAGCGGAGCGGGGACTAGAAGGGATACGCAGTATTTT; CDR3aa: CASSGAGTRRDTQYF
d_gene: TRBD1; j_gene: TRBJ1-4; abundance: .; v_gene: TRBV9; CDR3nt: TGTGCCAGCAGCACCGGGACAGGGGGTGAAAAACTGTTTTTT; CDR3aa: CASSTGTGGEKLFF
d_gene: TRBD1; j_gene: TRBJ1-1; abundance: .; v_gene: TRBV7-6; CDR3nt: TGTGCCAGCAGCCGGGGACAGGGAAACGCGAACACTGAAGCTTTCTTT; CDR3aa: CASSRGQGNANTEAFF
d_gene: .; j_gene: TRBJ1-2; abundance: .; v_gene: TRBV24-1; CDR3nt: TGTGCCACCAGTGCCTTGGGGGGGCGCTACACCTTC; CDR3aa: CATSALGGRYTF
d_gene: .; j_gene: TRBJ2-2; abundance: .; v_gene: TRBV6-5; CDR3nt: TGTGCCAGCAGTTACGGGCAGGCTAACACCGGGGAGCTGTTTTTT; CDR3aa: CASSYGQANTGELFF
d_gene: .; j_gene: TRBJ2-7; abundance: .; v_gene: TRBV21-1; CDR3nt: TGTGCCAGCAGCACCCCGGGACAGGGGCCCCCCCCCTACGAGCAGTACTTC; CDR3aa: CASSTPGQGPPPYEQYF
d_gene: .; j_gene: TRBJ2-3; abundance: once; v_gene: TRBV7-2; CDR3nt: TGTGCCAGCAGCCGGGACTGGGATACGCAGTATTTT; CDR3aa: CASSRDWDTQYF
d_gene: TRBD2; j_gene: TRBJ2-1; abundance: .; v_gene: TRBV11-3; CDR3nt: TGTGCCAGCAGCTTAGAGGGCGGGGGGGCTACAGATGAGCAGTTCTTC; CDR3aa: CASSLEGGGATDEQFF
d_gene: .; j_gene: TRBJ1-1; abundance: .; v_gene: TRBV4-2; CDR3nt: TGTGCCAGCAGCCAAGTAGTCCGGGGTTACACTGAAGCTTTCTTT; CDR3aa: CASSQVVRGYTEAFF
d_gene: .; j_gene: TRBJ2-2; abundance: .; v_gene: TRBV4-1; CDR3nt: TGCGCCAGCAGCCAAAGACTGTCGAGCACCGGGGAGCTGTTTTTT; CDR3aa: CASSQRLSSTGELFF
d_gene: .; j_gene: TRBJ2-1; abundance: .; v_gene: TRBV7-2; CDR3nt: TGTGCCAGCAGCTTATCTCCCAATGAGCAGTTCTTC; CDR3aa: CASSLSPNEQFF
d_gene: TRBD1; j_gene: TRBJ2-2; abundance: .; v_gene: TRBV6-1; CDR3nt: TGTGCCAGCAGTGACGGGACAGGGGGTTCCCCCGGGGAGCTGTTTTTT; CDR3aa: CASSDGTGGSPGELFF
d_gene: TRBD2; j_gene: TRBJ2-7; abundance: .; v_gene: TRBV7-2; CDR3nt: TGTGCCAGCAGCTCGAGCGGGGGTTACTCCTACGAGCAGTACTTC; CDR3aa: CASSSSGGYSYEQYF
d_gene: TRBD2; j_gene: TRBJ2-7; abundance: .; v_gene: TRBV11-2; CDR3nt: TGTGCCAGCAGCTATAGCGGGGGATACGAGCAGTACTTC; CDR3aa: CASSYSGGYEQYF
d_gene: TRBD1; j_gene: TRBJ1-5; abundance: .; v_gene: TRBV27; CDR3nt: TGTGCCAGCAGTTCAACCCCTTTTGGCAGGGGGCTCCTTGCCTTCAATCAGCCCCAGCATTTT; CDR3aa: CASSSTPFGRGLLAFNQPQHF
d_gene: TRBD2; j_gene: TRBJ2-1; abundance: .; v_gene: TRBV18; CDR3nt: TGTGCCAGCTCACCCGTAGCGGGGGGGCTTACCAATGAGCAGTTCTTC; CDR3aa: CASSPVAGGLTNEQFF
d_gene: .; j_gene: TRBJ1-2; abundance: .; v_gene: TRBV12-3/TRBV12-4; CDR3nt: TGTGCCAGCAGGGCCGCCGGGACACGTGGCTACACCTTC; CDR3aa: CASRAAGTRGYTF
d_gene: TRBD2; j_gene: TRBJ2-7; abundance: .; v_gene: TRBV6-2/TRBV6-3; CDR3nt: TGTGCCAGCAGTTACGGAGGACTAGTTGCGGCCTACGAGCAGTACTTC; CDR3aa: CASSYGGLVAAYEQYF
d_gene: .; j_gene: TRBJ1-3; abundance: .; v_gene: TRBV7-9; CDR3nt: TGTGCCAGCAGCCCGTCCGGAAACACCATATATTTT; CDR3aa: CASSPSGNTIYF
d_gene: .; j_gene: TRBJ2-7; abundance: .; v_gene: TRBV7-9; CDR3nt: TGTGCCAGCAGCCCCTTGTACGAGCAGTACTTC; CDR3aa: CASSPLYEQYF
d_gene: TRBD1; j_gene: TRBJ2-3; abundance: .; v_gene: TRBV7-3; CDR3nt: TGTGCCAGCAGCTTGGCACAGGGGAGCACAGATACGCAGTATTTT; CDR3aa: CASSLAQGSTDTQYF
d_gene: TRBD1; j_gene: TRBJ2-2; abundance: .; v_gene: TRBV4-3; CDR3nt: TGCGCCAGCAGCTTCGGACAGGGAAGGTACACCGGGGAGCTGTTTTTT; CDR3aa: CASSFGQGRYTGELFF